This T cell receptor beta chain is drawn from a study of CXCR3-negative and CXCR3-positive naive CD8 T cells. Whole-study context: Cumulative TRB read yield was approximately 135 million, averaging about 1.5 +/- 0.3 million per library.

To note about this clonotype: No antigen is known for it.

Study outcomes and limitations: Naive subsets were similarly diverse, while memory CD8+ repertoires were much less diverse. Researchers report that CXCR3-positive naive cells carry more hydrophobic TRB CDR3s than CXCR3-negative naive cells.

Cells classed as naive CD8+ T cells were CD45RO-CCR7+CD27+CD95-. CDR1 SGHRS and CDR2 YFSETQ come from the germline V gene. CDR3 length: 12 amino acids. Libraries of TRB cDNA were made by 5' RACE and carried UMIs. Reprocessing the 5' RACE reads, TCRdb reports a single entry for every CDR3 protein and omits DNA. This sample's table reports around 160,000 distinct CDR3 sequences. The source is a human donor in good health. Some clones in this sample may be carry-over from other donors' samples. The specimen was naive CXCR3+ CD8+ T cells from blood. Described subset: CD45RO-CCR7+CD27+CD95- naive CD8+ T cells expressing CXCR3 (TNR3+). The chain carries TRBV5-1 and TRBJ2-6. The CDR3 sequence is CASSSSANVLTF.